This entry lists 24 T cell receptor beta chains sequenced from one sample in a study of Graves' ophthalmopathy and Graves' hyperthyroidism (dated by TCRdb to 2016 to 2019). Sequencing relied on an Illumina HiSeq 2000. For repertoire sequencing, the TCR beta CDR3 regions were amplified from RNA transcripts. The first round of RT-PCR was done with HTBI primers and the Qiagen OneStep RT-PCR kit, and was followed by a second round of multiplex PCR, then size selection and purification. The public reads were run again by TCRdb, first through fastp at Q25 and then through MiXCR, and only productive beta chains were kept. For every CDR3 protein sequence, its rows merge into one entry that carries the most common genes and DNA. This sample holds about 160,000 distinct CDR3 sequences; 39% were observed only once. The ten largest clones take up 8% to 10% of the sample. The specimen was peripheral blood. The source of these receptors is a man in his thirties or forties with Graves' ophthalmopathy. Donor details come from another sample of the same person, matched by shared clones.

In this sample, this clonotype turned up many times. The chain carries TRBV4-2 and TRBJ2-7; weak D call: TRBD2 (5 bases). CDR3 length: 17 residues. The ends were cut back, 0 bases at V and 9 bases at J, with 24 bases in the middle. Germline V lookup: CDR1 LGHNA, CDR2 YNFKEQ. DNA of the CDR3: TGTGCCAGCAGCCAAGATGTGAGCAGCGGACTCAGGAGCTCGCAGTACTTC. Translating it yields CASSQDVSSGLRSSQYF.

This clonotype was recorded at least ten times. The gene calls are TRBV2 and TRBJ1-1; perhaps TRBD1 as D (6 bases). The V and J ends lost 7 bases and 6 bases respectively, with 15 bases between them. In germline, CDR1 is SNHLY, CDR2 FYNNEI. The CDR3 is made up of 13 amino acids. CDR3 protein: CASKGRGASEAFF. The CDR3 DNA reads TGTGCCAGCAAAGGTCGGGGGGCATCTGAAGCTTTCTTT.

The chain carries TRBV6-5 and TRBJ2-7; 9 bases fit TRBD1. The CDR3 extends over 15 amino acids. The germline V gene encodes CDR1 MNHEY and CDR2 SVGAGI. Unmatched junction bases numbered 5, after V lost 2 bases and J lost 3 bases. The CDR3 loop reads CASSYIPGQGYEQYF. Written as DNA, the CDR3 is TGTGCCAGCAGTTACATCCCGGGACAGGGCTACGAGCAGTACTTC.

The chain carries TRBV28 and TRBJ2-7; D unclear. The ends were cut back, 3 bases at V and 2 bases at J, with 11 bases in the middle. CDR3 size: 14 residues. Germline CDR1 is MDHEN and CDR2 is SYDVKM. The CDR3 here is CASSFPQLPYEQYF. Here the CDR3 DNA reads TGTGCCAGCAGTTTCCCTCAACTACCCTACGAGCAGTACTTC.

At least ten counts were recorded for this clonotype. The chain employs TRBV20-1 and TRBJ2-7; TRBD2 matches at 13 bases. The ends lost 6 bases at V and 8 bases at J; junction bases unmatched: 10. The V gene's germline CDR1 is DFQATT and CDR2 SNEGSKA (reference sequence). This CDR3 comprises 14 residues. This CDR3 is CSAVPGTSGIQQYF. In DNA, the CDR3 is TGCAGTGCGGTACCCGGGACTAGCGGGATTCAGCAGTACTTC.

This clonotype has a count of ten or more. The chain is built from TRBV20-1 and TRBJ1-1; D is possibly TRBD1 (6 bases). The V end lost 2 bases, the J end lost 8 bases, and 9 bases lay between the germline ends. Germline V gives CDR1 DFQATT, CDR2 SNEGSKA (reference sequence). The CDR3 spans 11 residues. The CDR3 nucleotides are TGCAGTGCTAGATCAGGACAGGAAGCTTTCTTT. Its protein is CSARSGQEAFF.

This clonotype has a count of ten or more. The chain links TRBV12-3 or TRBV12-4 to TRBJ2-5; 11 bases map to TRBD2. The CDR3 is 17 residues long. The V segment lost 5 bases and the J segment 7 bases; nucleotides outside the gene matches: 15. DNA of the CDR3: TGTGCCAGCAGTCCGGGGGGACTAGCGGAGCAGTCCCGGACCCAGTACTTC. Its translation: CASSPGGLAEQSRTQYF.

This clonotype was recorded at least ten times. The gene calls are TRBV20-1 and TRBJ1-1, with D maybe TRBD1 (5 bases). Trimming cost V 4 bases and J 10 bases, with 28 bases left between them. CDR1 is DFQATT and CDR2 is SNEGSKA in the germline V gene (reference sequence). The CDR3 sequence is 16 residues long. CDR3 in DNA: TGCAGTGCTATCTCCCAACAGTGGGGGGGTGGTAGTGGAGCTTTCTTT. It is translated as CSAISQQWGGGSGAFF.

Ten or more counts support this clonotype. The CDR3 DNA is TGTGCCATCAGAGACAGGGGACTATCCGCCTTGAACACTGAAGCTTTCTTT. Its protein is CAIRDRGLSALNTEAFF. V is TRBV10-3 and J is TRBJ1-1; TRBD1 aligns across 8 bases. Germline CDR1 reads ENHRY; CDR2 reads SYGVKD. V trimming: 6 bases; J trimming: 0 bases; junction bases outside the gene matches: 12. This CDR3 contains 17 residues.

There are many counts of this clonotype. The V gene is TRBV12-5, the J gene TRBJ2-2; 7 positions match TRBD1. Germline-derived CDR1 and CDR2 are LGHNT and FRNRAP. Unmatched junction bases numbered 11, after V lost 0 bases and J lost 1 base. The CDR3 is 19 amino acids. CDR3 bases: TGTGCTAGTGGTTTGGTATTGTTTGGAAGGGGGCGGAACACCGGGGAGCTGTTTTTT. Its protein product is CASGLVLFGRGRNTGELFF. Full variable domain (outside the CDR3, taken from reference TRBV12-5 and TRBJ2-2): DARVTQTPRHKVTEMGQEVTMRCQPILGHNTVFWYRQTMMQGLELLAYFRNRAPLDDSGMPKDRFSAEMPDATLATLKIQPSEPRDSAVYFCASGLVLFGRGRNTGELFFGEGSRLTVL.

This clonotype occurred many times. This chain connects TRBV9 to TRBJ2-7; 9 nucleotides align to TRBD1. Per germline, CDR1 SGDLS and CDR2 YYNGEE. The V gene end was trimmed by 0 bases and the J gene end by 2 bases; junction bases not matched to a gene: 6. This CDR3 has 16 residues. CDR3 loop: CASSVGGTGLAYEQYF. CDR3 coding DNA: TGTGCCAGCAGCGTAGGAGGGACAGGGTTGGCCTACGAGCAGTACTTC.

This clonotype came up many times. The rearrangement uses TRBV6-5 and TRBJ2-5; tentative D call: TRBD2 (5 bases). The CDR3 is 16 residues long. In germline, CDR1 is MNHEY, CDR2 SVGAGI. Trimming removed 7 bases at V and 5 bases at J, with 23 bases between. CDR3 in DNA: TGTGCCAGCACCTCCGTACGTGGAGGTATCTTGGAGACCCAGTACTTC. Amino acids: CASTSVRGGILETQYF.

This sequence joins TRBV27 and TRBJ2-5; 7 bases fit TRBD2. From germline, CDR1 is MNHEY and CDR2 SMNVEV (reference sequence). Trimming removed 3 bases from V and 5 bases from J; junction bases left unmatched: 6. The CDR3 sequence is 14 residues long. CDR3 protein: CASSFREAGETQYF. The CDR3 DNA is TGTGCCAGCAGTTTTCGGGAGGCGGGGGAGACCCAGTACTTC.

This rearrangement joins TRBV28 to TRBJ1-5, with 8 bases matching TRBD1. From germline, CDR1 is MDHEN and CDR2 SYDVKM. J lost 5 bases, V lost 7 bases, and 19 bases had no gene match. CDR3 size: 18 residues. CDR3 DNA sequence: TGTGCCAGCAACCGAGAAGGTCGCCGGACAGGGCTAGATCAGCCCCAGCATTTT. The encoded protein is CASNREGRRTGLDQPQHF.

This clonotype was counted once. The rearrangement links TRBV11-3 to TRBJ2-5; the match to TRBD1 covers 7 bases. This CDR3 region has 14 residues. V shed 1 base and J 5 bases; nucleotides not matched to a gene: 4. Germline V lookup: CDR1 SGHNT, CDR2 YENEEA. For the CDR3, the DNA is TGTGCCAGCAGCTTAGCTGACAGGGCGGAGACCCAGTACTTC. Protein sequence: CASSLADRAETQYF.

This clonotype was found once. V and J are TRBV24-1 and TRBJ2-5; 8 positions match TRBD1. The germline gives CDR1 KGHDR, CDR2 SFDVKD. The ends lost 4 bases at V and 5 bases at J; junction bases unmatched: 5. The CDR3 length is 14 residues. The CDR3 sequence: CATSENRDRETQYF. CDR3 DNA sequence: TGTGCCACCAGTGAAAACAGGGACAGGGAGACCCAGTACTTC.

CDR3 amino acids: CASSWSDKYNSPLHF. The CDR3 DNA sequence: TGTGCCAGCAGTTGGTCCGACAAATATAATTCACCCCTCCACTTT. The rearrangement joins TRBV27 to TRBJ1-6, with no clear D. V dropped 4 bases and J dropped 4 bases, with 11 bases sitting between them. The V gene's germline CDR1 is MNHEY and CDR2 SMNVEV (reference sequence). The length of the CDR3 is 15 residues.

This rearrangement joins TRBV2 to TRBJ2-7; 7 bases map to TRBD1. Germline CDR1 and CDR2: SNHLY and FYNNEI. The CDR3 is made up of 12 amino acids. Unmatched junction bases numbered 2, after V lost 4 bases and J lost 5 bases. DNA of the CDR3: TGTGCCAGCAGTGGAGGGGGCGACGAGCAGTACTTC. Protein: CASSGGGDEQYF.

The chain employs TRBV12-3 or TRBV12-4 and TRBJ2-5; 10 nucleotides match TRBD2. V lost 5 bases, J lost 4 bases, and 13 bases stayed unmatched. This CDR3 is 17 amino acids long. The DNA of the CDR3 is TGTGCCAGCAGTCGGCCATACCTAGCGGGAGAGGGAGAGACCCAGTACTTC. Its protein is CASSRPYLAGEGETQYF.

At least ten counts were recorded for this clonotype. The chain couples TRBV6-4 to TRBJ2-7; D is possibly TRBD2 (7 bases). This CDR3 is 18 amino acids long. Trimming stripped 6 bases from V and 0 bases from J, with 24 bases between. The V gene's germline CDR1 is MRHNA and CDR2 SNTAGT. As DNA, the CDR3 is TGTGCCAGCAGCCGAACGTATTCACGGGGGGCCCGCTCCTACGAGCAGTACTTC. Residues: CASSRTYSRGARSYEQYF.

This clonotype came up many times. The J gene is TRBJ2-5, the V gene TRBV5-1; D gene unclear. The CDR3 sequence is 15 residues long. V shed 0 bases and J shed 5 bases, with 14 bases lying between them. The germline V gene has CDR1 SGHRS and CDR2 YFSETQ. The CDR3 bases are TGCGCCAGCAGCTTGGACAGTCCTCCGGTGGAGACCCAGTACTTC. As protein: CASSLDSPPVETQYF. The whole variable domain, filled in from reference TRBV5-1 and TRBJ2-5, reads KAGVTQTPRYLIKTRGQQVTLSCSPISGHRSVSWYQQTPGQGLQFLFEYFSETQRNKGNFPGRFSGRQFSNSRSEMNVSTLELGDSALYLCASSLDSPPVETQYFGPGTRLLVL.

This rearrangement joins TRBV20-1 to TRBJ1-1; D perhaps matches TRBD1 (5 bases). Per the germline V gene, CDR1 is DFQATT and CDR2 is SNEGSKA (reference sequence). V dropped 4 bases and J dropped 4 bases, with 16 bases sitting between them. The CDR3 is 14 residues long. This CDR3 is CSANGGRATTEAFF. The CDR3 DNA is TGCAGTGCTAACGGGGGAAGAGCGACCACTGAAGCTTTCTTT.

This clonotype was observed at least ten times. The chain couples TRBV7-9 to TRBJ2-7; D gene ambiguous. V was trimmed by 5 bases and J by 2 bases, leaving 10 bases between them. Germline V gives CDR1 SEHNR, CDR2 FQNEAQ (reference sequence). The CDR3 covers 13 residues. Written as DNA, the CDR3 is TGTGCCAGCAGCCCCAGAGGCCCCTACGAGCAGTACTTC. This gives the protein CASSPRGPYEQYF.

This clonotype was detected ten times or more. In DNA, the CDR3 is TGTGCCAGCAGCGGGGTCCGGAGGGAGACCCAGTACTTC. Translation gives CASSGVRRETQYF. This chain connects TRBV6-5 to TRBJ2-5, with D tentatively TRBD2 (5 bases). Trimming stripped 6 bases from V and 5 bases from J, with 13 bases between. Per germline, CDR1 MNHEY and CDR2 SVGAGI. CDR3 length: 13 residues.